The following is a T cell receptor beta chain sequence with its context. These data originate in a study of T cell responses to AZD1222 COVID-19 vaccine. Study-level information: The analysis combined second doses at about 4 or about 12 weeks.

Generated by immunoSEQ multiplex PCR, the TCRdb table keeps only in-frame clones and is missing some. Among 85,000 to 100,000 clones listed, roughly nine tenths were seen once. This CDR3 comprises 15 residues. Trimming at V came to 2 bases and at J to 3 bases, leaving 4 bases not matched to a gene. The germline CDR1 and CDR2 sequences are KGHDR and SFDVKD. The receptor was derived from an adult in good health. V usage is TRBV24-1 and J usage is TRBJ2-7, with 9 nucleotides matching TRBD2. The sample consisted of peripheral blood, taken on day 0 of AZD1222 vaccination. This CDR3 is CATSDSSGTHYEQYF. The DNA of the CDR3 is TGTGCCACCAGTGATTCTAGCGGGACTCACTACGAGCAGTACTTC.